The 3 T cell receptor beta chains below were found in one sample sequenced in a study of blood T cells in healthy people across ages. PCR was performed a second time for about 7 to 11 cycles using a sample-barcoded 5' primer and a J-beta primer mix. TCRdb re-derived calls from the 5' RACE reads in MiXCR, one entry per CDR3 protein. Among roughly 550,000 distinct CDR3 sequences listed, less than 25% were seen once. The sample was also reused in another study, on T cells of mothers and their children.

Sequencing was carried out using blood. These receptors all come from a boy between 10 and 17 years old in good health.

This clonotype has a handful of counts. The gene calls are TRBV20-1 and TRBJ2-7; 11 bases map to TRBD2. Germline CDR1 is DFQATT and CDR2 is SNEGSKA (reference sequence). V lost 0 bases to trimming and J lost 1 base; unmatched junction nucleotides: 5. The CDR3 runs 16 residues. CDR3 region: CSARDPSSGRSYEQYF. CDR3 in DNA: TGCAGTGCTAGAGACCCATCTAGCGGGAGGTCCTACGAGCAGTACTTC.

The chain uses TRBV19 and TRBJ1-1, with D possibly matching TRBD1 (6 bases). CDR1 and CDR2 (germline): LNHDA, SQIVND (reference sequence). Trimming removed 4 bases at V and 10 bases at J, with 10 bases between. This CDR3 comprises 11 residues. Here the CDR3 DNA reads TGTGCCAGTAGTAAACGGGACACAGCTTTCTTT. The encoded protein is CASSKRDTAFF. The full variable domain, rest sourced from reference TRBV19 and TRBJ1-1, is DGGITQSPKYLFRKEGQNVTLSCEQNLNHDAMYWYRQDPGQGLRLIYYSQIVNDFQKGDIAEGYSVSREKKESFPLTVTSAQKNPTAFYLCASSKRDTAFFGQGTRLTVV.

V usage is TRBV18 and J usage is TRBJ1-4; D is unresolved. Trimming stripped 3 bases from V and 8 bases from J, with 10 bases between. This CDR3 is 13 amino acids long. Germline assignment: CDR1 KGHSH and CDR2 LQKENI. The CDR3, as DNA: TGTGCCAGCTCACCTCCGAGGAACGAAAAACTGTTTTTT. Its translation: CASSPPRNEKLFF.